This is a list of T cell receptor beta chains from one sample in a study of shared clonotypes between healthy human individuals. Libraries were prepared by immunoSEQ multiplex PCR; TCRdb keeps only in-frame clonotypes and omits some of them. The sample records 850,000 to 1,200,000 clones, about 75% being singletons. The sample taken for sequencing was memory CD4+ T cells sorted from blood. The receptors were gathered from a man aged 18 to 29 in good health. Each CDR3 is given with its conserved first and last residue. The D gene is left open where the match is weak.

V	J	D	CDR3
TRBV2	TRBJ1-2	.	CASSPKSGPGNNGYTF
TRBV19	TRBJ1-6	.	CASSIFGAGNSPLHF
TRBV19	TRBJ2-2	.	CATRPPRDTGELFF
TRBV4-1	TRBJ2-1	.	CASSQAGLATYNEQFF
TRBV6-5	TRBJ2-3	.	CASSYSMASADTQYF
TRBV7-8	TRBJ2-5	.	CASSLSPVSRETQYF
TRBV6-5	TRBJ1-6	.	CASSQRRGLGSPLHF
TRBV18	TRBJ2-7	TRBD2	CASSPSTSGSYEQYF
TRBV2	TRBJ2-6	.	CASSGYSPGANVLTF
TRBV27	TRBJ2-1	TRBD2	CASMPLAEISYNEQFF
TRBV19	TRBJ2-3	.	CASSRAGSTDTQYF
TRBV18	TRBJ1-1	.	CASSPPDMNTEAFF
TRBV14	TRBJ2-7	TRBD2	CASSVSGGREQYF